These T cell receptor beta chains were read from a single sample in a study of cytomegalovirus exposure and HLA in healthy donors. Assay used: immunoSEQ multiplex PCR; TCRdb lists only in-frame clones, some missing. The sample records fewer than 95,000 clones, roughly 72% being singletons. Sample: PBMCs. The source is a man aged 30-40 years in good health and CMV-seronegative. CDR3s include the opening cysteine and the closing phenylalanine or tryptophan. Each record gives: clone size, J gene, CDR3 length, D gene, V gene, CDR3 protein, CDR3 DNA. The D gene is left open where the match is weak. Size is stated for part of the rows, as once, few or many counts, or as a class when the clone is expanded.

clone size: .; J gene: TRBJ1-2; CDR3 length: 12; D gene: .; V gene: TRBV7-2; CDR3 protein: CASSLGTRGYTF; CDR3 DNA: TGTGCCAGCAGCTTAGGAACCAGGGGCTACACCTTC
clone size: .; J gene: TRBJ2-3; CDR3 length: 15; D gene: .; V gene: TRBV9; CDR3 protein: CASSQRGGVTDTQYF; CDR3 DNA: TGTGCCAGCAGCCAGAGGGGGGGAGTCACAGATACGCAGTATTTT
clone size: .; J gene: TRBJ1-2; CDR3 length: 11; D gene: TRBD1; V gene: TRBV9; CDR3 protein: CASSLGTDHTF; CDR3 DNA: TGTGCCAGCAGCCTCGGGACAGATCACACCTTC
clone size: .; J gene: TRBJ1-6; CDR3 length: 13; D gene: .; V gene: TRBV6-5; CDR3 protein: CACRGLYNSPLHF; CDR3 DNA: TGTGCCTGTAGGGGACTGTATAATTCACCCCTCCACTTT
clone size: .; J gene: TRBJ1-2; CDR3 length: 12; D gene: .; V gene: TRBV28; CDR3 protein: CASSLQGYGYTF; CDR3 DNA: TGTGCCAGCAGTTTACAGGGCTATGGCTACACCTTC
clone size: few; J gene: TRBJ1-2; CDR3 length: 13; D gene: TRBD1; V gene: TRBV5-6; CDR3 protein: CASSLDRGDGYTF; CDR3 DNA: TGTGCCAGCAGCTTGGACAGGGGAGATGGCTACACCTTC
clone size: .; J gene: TRBJ1-3; CDR3 length: 15; D gene: TRBD1; V gene: TRBV5-5; CDR3 protein: CASRLTGGFGNTIYF; CDR3 DNA: TGTGCCAGCAGGCTGACAGGGGGCTTTGGAAACACCATATATTTT
clone size: .; J gene: TRBJ1-2; CDR3 length: 13; D gene: .; V gene: TRBV7-2; CDR3 protein: CASSFPGGGGYTF; CDR3 DNA: TGTGCCAGCAGCTTTCCGGGGGGAGGGGGCTACACCTTC
clone size: .; J gene: TRBJ1-1; CDR3 length: 14; D gene: .; V gene: TRBV11-3; CDR3 protein: CASSLGGSNTEAFF; CDR3 DNA: TGTGCCAGCAGCTTAGGCGGCAGTAACACTGAAGCTTTCTTT
clone size: few; J gene: TRBJ1-1; CDR3 length: 12; D gene: .; V gene: TRBV5-6; CDR3 protein: CASSLLGAEAFF; CDR3 DNA: TGTGCCAGCAGCTTGTTAGGGGCAGAAGCTTTCTTT
clone size: .; J gene: TRBJ1-3; CDR3 length: 14; D gene: .; V gene: TRBV29-1; CDR3 protein: CSVTDRSSGNTIYF; CDR3 DNA: TGCAGCGTTACCGACAGGTCTTCCGGAAACACCATATATTTT
clone size: .; J gene: TRBJ1-2; CDR3 length: 15; D gene: .; V gene: TRBV7-5; CDR3 protein: CARSQGMTANYGYTF; CDR3 DNA: TGTGCCAGATCACAGGGAATGACGGCTAACTATGGCTACACCTTC
clone size: .; J gene: TRBJ2-2; CDR3 length: 15; D gene: TRBD1; V gene: TRBV19; CDR3 protein: CASAPGTGNTGELFF; CDR3 DNA: TGTGCCAGCGCCCCCGGGACAGGGAACACCGGGGAGCTGTTTTTT
clone size: .; J gene: TRBJ1-1; CDR3 length: 14; D gene: TRBD1; V gene: TRBV25-1; CDR3 protein: CASRGTGENTEAFF; CDR3 DNA: TGTGCCAGCAGGGGAACAGGGGAGAACACTGAAGCTTTCTTT
clone size: .; J gene: TRBJ1-1; CDR3 length: 12; D gene: .; V gene: TRBV7-8; CDR3 protein: CASSFGNTEAFF; CDR3 DNA: TGTGCCAGCAGCTTCGGGAACACTGAAGCTTTCTTT
clone size: .; J gene: TRBJ1-5; CDR3 length: 15; D gene: TRBD1; V gene: TRBV19; CDR3 protein: CASSITGGAGQPQHF; CDR3 DNA: TGTGCCAGTAGTATCACAGGGGGCGCGGGTCAGCCCCAGCATTTT
clone size: .; J gene: TRBJ2-7; CDR3 length: 13; D gene: TRBD1; V gene: TRBV5-4; CDR3 protein: CASSYDRGNEQYF; CDR3 DNA: TGTGCCAGCAGCTATGACAGGGGAAACGAGCAGTACTTC
clone size: .; J gene: TRBJ1-2; CDR3 length: 15; D gene: TRBD1; V gene: TRBV6-1; CDR3 protein: CASFIGGPPNYGYTF; CDR3 DNA: TGTGCCAGCTTCATAGGGGGCCCGCCTAACTATGGCTACACCTTC
clone size: .; J gene: TRBJ2-5; CDR3 length: 16; D gene: .; V gene: TRBV9; CDR3 protein: CASSPRTRGAQETQYF; CDR3 DNA: TGTGCCAGCAGCCCCCGGACTAGGGGGGCTCAAGAGACCCAGTACTTC
clone size: .; J gene: TRBJ1-1; CDR3 length: 14; D gene: .; V gene: TRBV27; CDR3 protein: CASSLNSLNTEAFF; CDR3 DNA: TGTGCCAGCAGTTTAAACAGCCTGAACACTGAAGCTTTCTTT
clone size: .; J gene: TRBJ1-1; CDR3 length: 13; D gene: .; V gene: TRBV7-8; CDR3 protein: CASSPQGPTEAFF; CDR3 DNA: TGTGCCAGCAGTCCGCAGGGCCCCACTGAAGCTTTCTTT
clone size: .; J gene: TRBJ2-3; CDR3 length: 16; D gene: .; V gene: TRBV10-1; CDR3 protein: CASSESAGLGSDTQYF; CDR3 DNA: TGCGCCAGCAGTGAGTCGGCTGGGCTGGGCTCAGATACGCAGTATTTT
clone size: few; J gene: TRBJ1-5; CDR3 length: 12; D gene: .; V gene: TRBV7-9; CDR3 protein: CASSFIGQPQHF; CDR3 DNA: TGTGCCAGCAGCTTCATTGGCCAGCCCCAGCATTTT
clone size: .; J gene: TRBJ2-3; CDR3 length: 13; D gene: TRBD1; V gene: TRBV7-3; CDR3 protein: CASSLGQGDTQYF; CDR3 DNA: TGTGCCAGCAGCTTGGGACAGGGAGATACGCAGTATTTT
clone size: .; J gene: TRBJ2-1; CDR3 length: 16; D gene: TRBD2; V gene: TRBV6-1; CDR3 protein: CASSGEAGVSYNEQFF; CDR3 DNA: TGTGCCAGCAGTGGCGAAGCGGGAGTTAGCTACAATGAGCAGTTCTTC
clone size: .; J gene: TRBJ2-6; CDR3 length: 14; D gene: .; V gene: TRBV4-3; CDR3 protein: CASSRGSGANVLTF; CDR3 DNA: TGCGCCAGCAGCCGAGGGTCTGGGGCCAACGTCCTGACTTTC
clone size: .; J gene: TRBJ2-1; CDR3 length: 16; D gene: TRBD1; V gene: TRBV9; CDR3 protein: CASSAPTGVNYNEQFF; CDR3 DNA: TGTGCCAGCAGCGCCCCCACAGGGGTAAACTACAATGAGCAGTTCTTC
clone size: .; J gene: TRBJ2-3; CDR3 length: 15; D gene: .; V gene: TRBV5-1; CDR3 protein: CASSPPGSSTDTQYF; CDR3 DNA: TGCGCCAGCAGCCCCCCAGGGTCGAGCACAGATACGCAGTATTTT
clone size: .; J gene: TRBJ1-1; CDR3 length: 15; D gene: TRBD1; V gene: TRBV16; CDR3 protein: CASNHRGRRPTEAFF; CDR3 DNA: TGTGCCAGCAACCACAGGGGGCGCAGACCGACTGAAGCTTTCTTT
clone size: .; J gene: TRBJ1-5; CDR3 length: 16; D gene: .; V gene: TRBV5-6; CDR3 protein: CASSLLRQEDNQPQHF; CDR3 DNA: TGTGCCAGCAGCTTGCTTAGGCAGGAGGACAATCAGCCCCAGCATTTT
clone size: .; J gene: TRBJ1-2; CDR3 length: 13; D gene: .; V gene: TRBV27; CDR3 protein: CATFSPGAYGYTF; CDR3 DNA: TGTGCCACCTTCAGTCCAGGGGCCTATGGCTACACCTTC
clone size: .; J gene: TRBJ2-2; CDR3 length: 18; D gene: TRBD2; V gene: TRBV14; CDR3 protein: CASSQDLAGPKNAGELFF; CDR3 DNA: TGTGCCAGCAGCCAAGATTTAGCGGGACCTAAAAATGCCGGGGAGCTGTTTTTT
clone size: once; J gene: TRBJ2-5; CDR3 length: 13; D gene: .; V gene: TRBV5-6; CDR3 protein: CASRPGIGETQYF; CDR3 DNA: TGTGCCAGCAGACCAGGGATAGGAGAGACCCAGTACTTC
clone size: .; J gene: TRBJ2-7; CDR3 length: 12; D gene: TRBD2; V gene: TRBV7-9; CDR3 protein: CSSGRGSYEQYF; CDR3 DNA: TGTTCCAGCGGGAGGGGTTCATACGAGCAGTACTTC
clone size: once; J gene: TRBJ1-1; CDR3 length: 16; D gene: .; V gene: TRBV4-3; CDR3 protein: CASSQDPGAPNTEAFF; CDR3 DNA: TGCGCCAGCAGCCAAGATCCAGGGGCACCGAACACTGAAGCTTTCTTT
clone size: .; J gene: TRBJ2-1; CDR3 length: 17; D gene: .; V gene: TRBV25-1; CDR3 protein: CASSDSKRKSSYNEQFF; CDR3 DNA: TGTGCCAGCAGTGATTCAAAGCGGAAGAGCTCCTACAATGAGCAGTTCTTC
clone size: .; J gene: TRBJ2-7; CDR3 length: 12; D gene: .; V gene: TRBV6-5; CDR3 protein: CASRDSPGEQYF; CDR3 DNA: TGTGCCAGTCGAGACAGTCCGGGCGAGCAGTACTTC
clone size: few; J gene: TRBJ1-1; CDR3 length: 13; D gene: .; V gene: TRBV6-5; CDR3 protein: CASRQTENTEAFF; CDR3 DNA: TGTGCCAGCAGACAGACAGAAAACACTGAAGCTTTCTTT
clone size: .; J gene: TRBJ2-7; CDR3 length: 14; D gene: TRBD1; V gene: TRBV6-6; CDR3 protein: CASTRQGSRYEQYF; CDR3 DNA: TGTGCCAGCACCAGACAGGGCAGCCGCTACGAGCAGTACTTC
clone size: few; J gene: TRBJ2-1; CDR3 length: 14; D gene: .; V gene: TRBV4-1; CDR3 protein: CASSQGAERNEQFF; CDR3 DNA: TGCGCCAGCAGCCAAGGCGCTGAACGCAATGAGCAGTTCTTC